The next 10 T cell receptor beta chains were all read from a single sample in a study of lung T cells in sarcoidosis with Löfgren's syndrome. MiXCR, applied by TCRdb to the reads, yields one record per CDR3 protein. The repertoire holds some 19,000 distinct CDR3 sequences, with roughly 21% as singletons. Sequencing used CD4+ T cells from bronchoalveolar lavage. Receptors were obtained from a human donor with sarcoidosis (Löfgren's syndrome or another form), or a control subject (not recorded which).

The V call is TRBV5-4, the J call TRBJ1-1; 7 nucleotides match TRBD1. Unmatched junction bases numbered 5, after V lost 2 bases and J lost 4 bases. This CDR3 has 14 residues. CDR1 and CDR2 from the germline V gene are SGHNT and YYREEE (reference sequence). In DNA, the CDR3 is TGTGCCAGCAGCTTCCCAGGGGGGAGCACTGAAGCTTTCTTT. As protein: CASSFPGGSTEAFF.

This clonotype appeared many times. This chain links TRBV7-2 with TRBJ2-3; D may correspond to TRBD1 or TRBD2 (7 bases each). Trimming took 4 bases from V and 4 from J, leaving 15 bases between them. Germline V gives CDR1 SGHTA, CDR2 FQGNSA. This CDR3 spans 15 amino acids. This CDR3 is CASSSQGGGADTQYF. CDR3 DNA sequence: TGTGCCAGCAGCTCCCAGGGGGGGGGAGCAGATACGCAGTATTTT.

This clonotype has a handful of counts. One base away lies a much larger clone, so this may be a sequencing read error. The CDR3 does not close with the conserved phenylalanine or tryptophan, likely indicating a read error. The V and J genes are TRBV28 and TRBJ2-7, with a weak D call TRBD1 (6 bases). Germline assignment: CDR1 MDHEN and CDR2 SYDVKM. The CDR3 runs to 11 residues. The V and J ends lost 5 bases and 4 bases respectively, with 6 bases between them. CDR3 sequence: CASSTGYEQYS. Here the CDR3 DNA reads TGTGCCAGCAGTACAGGGTACGAGCAGTACTCC.

Of note for this clonotype: A much larger clone lies a single base off, so this may be a read error. The chain uses TRBV14 and TRBJ2-1; tentatively, D is TRBD1 or TRBD2 (5 bases each). Germline V gene lookup returns CDR1 SGHDN and CDR2 FVKESK. This CDR3 region has 13 residues. As DNA, the CDR3 is TGTGCCAGCGGCCAAGATCTGACGGGGCCCCCTCTCTTC. It translates to CASGQDLTGPPLF.

The chain joins TRBV2 to TRBJ2-7; TRBD1 agrees at 8 bases. With 7 bases clipped from V and 4 bases from J, the junction kept 9 bases outside the gene matches. The length of the CDR3 is 14 residues. Germline CDR1 is SNHLY and CDR2 is FYNNEI. The CDR3 reads CASTQDRVLYEQYF. The CDR3 region has the DNA TGTGCCAGCACACAGGACAGGGTCTTGTACGAGCAGTACTTC. The full variable domain, in which reference TRBV2 and TRBJ2-7 provide the parts outside the CDR3, is EPEVTQTPSHQVTQMGQEVILRCVPISNHLYFYWYRQILGQKVEFLVSFYNNEISEKSEIFDDQFSVERPDGSNFTLKIRSTKLEDSAMYFCASTQDRVLYEQYFGPGTRLTVT.

Notes on this clonotype: A read error may explain this, as a much larger clone is one base away. Here the CDR3 DNA reads TGCAGTGCTACTAGCGATACAGGGTACAGCAATCGGCCCCAGCATTTT. Protein: CSATSDTGYSNRPQHF. This chain joins TRBV20-1 and TRBJ1-5, with D possibly being TRBD1 (6 bases). CDR3 length: 16 residues. Germline values: CDR1 DFQATT, CDR2 SNEGSKA (reference sequence).

The chain carries TRBV29-1 and TRBJ2-3; 9 bases match TRBD1. The CDR3 runs to 12 residues. Germline V gene data show CDR1 as SQVTM and CDR2 as ANQGSEA. V lost 8 bases, J lost 2 bases, and 2 bases stayed unmatched. CDR3 nucleotide sequence: TGCAGCTGGACAGGGGACACAGATACGCAGTATTTT. This translates into CSWTGDTDTQYF.

This clonotype was counted many times. This chain connects TRBV20-1 to TRBJ2-1; 9 bases map to TRBD1. The CDR3 length is 13 residues. V was clipped by 5 bases and J by 10 bases; unmatched bases: 9. The germline V gene has CDR1 DFQATT and CDR2 SNEGSKA (reference sequence). In DNA, the CDR3 is TGCAGTGCTGGGGACAGGGCATCGGGAGAGCAGTTCTTC. It yields the protein CSAGDRASGEQFF.

About this clonotype: This may arise from a read error, as a much more abundant clone is one base away. The chain employs TRBV6-1 and TRBJ2-7; D unresolved. The CDR3 is 13 amino acids. The germline V gene encodes CDR1 MNHNS and CDR2 SASEGT. The CDR3 here is CVSSEGSWYEQYF. CDR3 sequence (DNA): TGTGTCAGCAGTGAAGGTTCTTGGTACGAGCAGTACTTC.

Within the sample, this clonotype is medium-sized. The rearrangement joins TRBV6-1 to TRBJ1-3; D is undetermined. Germline V lookup: CDR1 MNHNS, CDR2 SASEGT. V lost 7 bases and J lost 7, with 20 bases in between. The CDR3 covers 15 residues. CDR3 region: CASNPTEGVWNTIYF. The CDR3 DNA is TGTGCCAGCAATCCAACGGAAGGCGTATGGAACACCATATATTTT.